The next 19 T cell receptor beta chains were all read from a single sample in a study of T cell responses to AZD1222 COVID-19 vaccine. TCRdb's copy holds only in-frame clones and misses some; the assay was immunoSEQ multiplex PCR. The repertoire holds roughly 150,000 clones, with about nine tenths as singletons. The material sequenced was peripheral blood, taken on day 0 of AZD1222 vaccination. The receptors come from an adult in good health.

The CDR3 nucleotides are TGCGCCAGCAGCCAAGAGGCAAAGGCTAGCGGGAGACTTAGCGCAGATACGCAGTATTTT. Translated: CASSQEAKASGRLSADTQYF. V is TRBV4-3 and J is TRBJ2-3, with TRBD2 matching 10 bases. The V gene's germline CDR1 is LGHNA and CDR2 YSLEER. With 0 bases clipped from V and 4 bases from J, the junction kept 16 bases outside the gene matches. This CDR3 has 20 residues.

This clone was recorded a few times. The chain is built from TRBV6-2 or TRBV6-3 and TRBJ1-2; D unresolved. Germline CDR1 reads MNHEY; CDR2 reads SVGEGT. V was shortened by 0 bases and J by 3 bases, with 2 bases between the two germline ends. CDR3 length: 12 amino acids. The CDR3 loop reads CASSYSYYGYTF. For the CDR3, the DNA is TGTGCCAGCAGTTACTCGTACTATGGCTACACCTTC.

The chain combines TRBV29-1 with TRBJ1-5; D perhaps matches TRBD1 (5 bases). The CDR3 runs 13 residues. The V gene's germline CDR1 is SQVTM and CDR2 ANQGSEA. V was clipped by 6 bases and J by 5 bases, with 14 bases between them. This chain's CDR3 is CSVSRDGYQPQHF. For the CDR3, the DNA is TGCAGCGTGTCCCGGGACGGGTATCAGCCCCAGCATTTT.

The genes are TRBV10-3 and TRBJ1-6; 7 nucleotides match TRBD1. The CDR3 contains 16 residues. Trimming removed 6 bases from V and 0 bases from J; junction bases left unmatched: 5. In germline, CDR1 is ENHRY, CDR2 SYGVKD. CDR3 bases: TGTGCCATCAGCGGACAGGAAAGCTCCTATAATTCACCCCTCCACTTT. Its translation: CAISGQESSYNSPLHF.

This chain links TRBV11-3 with TRBJ2-1; D uncertain. CDR1 is SGHNT and CDR2 is YENEEA in the germline V gene. The ends were cut back, 1 base at V and 4 bases at J, with 11 bases in the middle. The CDR3 has 15 residues. The CDR3 sequence is CASSLGRGSYNEQFF. CDR3 coding DNA: TGTGCCAGCAGCTTAGGCCGCGGCTCTTACAATGAGCAGTTCTTC.

The V gene is TRBV10-1, the J gene TRBJ2-3; weak D call: TRBD1 (6 bases). Germline CDR1 WNHNN, CDR2 SYGVQD (reference sequence). The CDR3 has 15 amino acids. Trimming removed 3 bases from V and 0 bases from J, with 10 bases in between. The CDR3 DNA reads as TGCGCCAGCAGTGACACAGGGTCGAGCACAGATACGCAGTATTTT. It encodes CASSDTGSSTDTQYF.

Here the CDR3 DNA reads TGTGCCAGCCGAGCGGGCAGTGAAAAACTGTTTTTT. Translating it yields CASRAGSEKLFF. This chain links TRBV18 with TRBJ1-4, with unresolved D. This CDR3 is built from 12 residues. V lost 8 bases and J lost 7, with 11 bases in between. Germline V gene lookup returns CDR1 KGHSH and CDR2 LQKENI.

This clone was detected only once. The J gene is TRBJ1-1, the V gene TRBV5-8, with a weak D call TRBD1 (6 bases). CDR3 length equals 14 residues. Germline CDR1 and CDR2: SGHTS and YDEGEE. V was cut by 3 bases and J by 4 bases, with 13 bases left in between. CDR3 region: CASSWSGGATEAFF. The CDR3 DNA is TGTGCCAGCAGCTGGTCCGGGGGCGCCACTGAAGCTTTCTTT. Combining the CDR3 with reference TRBV5-8 and TRBJ1-1 gives the whole variable domain EAGVTQSPTHLIKTRGQQATLRCSPISGHTSVYWYQQALGLGLQFLLWYDEGEERNRGNFPPRFSGRQFPNYSSELNVNALELEDSALYLCASSWSGGATEAFFGQGTRLTVV.

CDR3 nucleotides: TGTGCCAGCAGCAAAGTCCCGGACGGGGGGGAGACCCAGTACTTC. Encoded protein: CASSKVPDGGETQYF. The chain uses TRBV21-1 and TRBJ2-5; the table's TRBD2 call for D was not verified on the DNA. TRBV21-1 corresponds to a pseudogene. The CDR3 is 15 residues long.

This sequence joins TRBV6-6 and TRBJ2-3, with 13 bases fitting TRBD2. The germline CDR1 and CDR2 sequences are MNHNY and SVGAGI (reference sequence). The V segment lost 5 bases and the J segment 0 bases; nucleotides outside the gene matches: 8. The CDR3 loop spans 18 amino acids. The CDR3 bases are TGTGCCAGCAGTCCCCGAAGGACTAGCGGGGGTAGCACAGATACGCAGTATTTT. As protein: CASSPRRTSGGSTDTQYF.

The count of this clone is one. The CDR3 sequence is CATRGLDEQYF. The CDR3 region has the DNA TGTGCCACGAGGGGGCTCGACGAGCAGTACTTC. The gene calls are TRBV19 and TRBJ2-7, with 7 bases matching TRBD1. CDR1 is LNHDA, CDR2 SQIVND, per germline (reference sequence). V lost 10 bases and J lost 5; bases outside the gene matches: 5. This CDR3 contains 11 residues. Using reference TRBV19 and TRBJ2-7 for the parts outside the CDR3, the full variable domain is DGGITQSPKYLFRKEGQNVTLSCEQNLNHDAMYWYRQDPGQGLRLIYYSQIVNDFQKGDIAEGYSVSREKKESFPLTVTSAQKNPTAFYLCATRGLDEQYFGPGTRLTVT.

The chain links TRBV11-3 to TRBJ2-7; TRBD1 matches at 8 bases. Germline V gives CDR1 SGHNT, CDR2 YENEEA. V was clipped by 5 bases and J by 7 bases; unmatched bases: 7. The CDR3 spans 13 residues. In nucleotides, the CDR3 is TGTGCCAGCAGCCTACTACAGGGGGGAGAGCAGTACTTC. Its protein product is CASSLLQGGEQYF. The complete variable domain, with remaining parts taken from reference TRBV11-3 and TRBJ2-7, reads EAGVVQSPRYKIIEKKQPVAFWCNPISGHNTLYWYLQNLGQGPELLIRYENEEAVDDSQLPKDRFSAERLKGVDSTLKIQPAELGDSAVYLCASSLLQGGEQYFGPGTRLTVT.

The chain uses TRBV27 and TRBJ1-5, with D tentatively TRBD1 (5 bases). CDR3 length equals 16 residues. Germline CDR1 reads MNHEY; CDR2 reads SMNVEV (reference sequence). V lost 4 bases to trimming and J lost 6 bases, with 19 bases between them. DNA for the CDR3: TGTGCCAGCAGTTCCTACGCCACGGGGGGTGGTCAGCCCCAGCATTTT. Protein: CASSSYATGGGQPQHF.

The chain carries TRBV6-2 or TRBV6-3 and TRBJ1-6; D not resolved. This CDR3 spans 13 amino acids. Germline V gene sequence: CDR1 MNHEY, CDR2 SVGEGT. V shed 5 bases and J shed 6 bases, with 8 bases lying between them. The CDR3 nucleotides are TGTGCCAGCAGTGGAGGATTTAATTCACCCCTCCACTTT. Amino acids: CASSGGFNSPLHF.

The rearrangement joins TRBV19 to TRBJ1-5, with 7 bases fitting TRBD1. Trimming took 7 bases from V and 3 from J; bases not matched to a gene: 12. Per germline, CDR1 LNHDA and CDR2 SQIVND (reference sequence). CDR3 length: 16 amino acids. The DNA for the CDR3 is TGTGCCAGTACCCTACAATCGGGACAGTTCAATCAGCCCCAGCATTTT. Translating it yields CASTLQSGQFNQPQHF.

Worth noting for this clone: Other DNA sequences of this sample code for an identical CDR3. This chain joins TRBV27 and TRBJ2-7; D gene uncertain. Trimming removed 6 bases at V and 0 bases at J, with 9 bases between. CDR3 length equals 13 residues. CDR1 and CDR2 (germline): MNHEY, SMNVEV (reference sequence). CDR3 amino acids: CASSPGLSYEQYF. The CDR3 DNA follows: TGTGCCAGCAGCCCTGGGCTCTCCTACGAGCAGTACTTC.

The chain carries TRBV5-1 and TRBJ1-2; D is ambiguous. Trimming shortened V by 0 bases and J by 4 bases, and 10 bases separated the two germline ends. Germline loops: CDR1 SGHRS, CDR2 YFSETQ. The CDR3 has 14 amino acids. CDR3 sequence: CASSLGVLSYGYTF. CDR3 in DNA: TGCGCCAGCAGCTTGGGGGTCCTTAGCTATGGCTACACCTTC.

The chain carries TRBV10-3 and TRBJ2-7; D is unresolved. V lost 4 bases and J lost 4, with 11 bases in between. The CDR3 sequence is 13 residues long. Germline loops: CDR1 ENHRY, CDR2 SYGVKD. CDR3 in amino acids: CAISVEPGYEQYF. DNA of the CDR3: TGTGCCATCAGTGTGGAACCAGGTTACGAGCAGTACTTC.

This clone occurred once. The gene calls are TRBV6-5 and TRBJ1-2, with 10 nucleotides matching TRBD1. The CDR3 length is 14 residues. The germline V gene has CDR1 MNHEY and CDR2 SVGAGI. The V and J ends lost 6 bases and 7 bases, in that order; junction bases with no gene match: 8. CDR3 DNA sequence: TGTGCCAGCAGGTTGACAGGGGGCGCATTTGGCTACACCTTC. Translation gives CASRLTGGAFGYTF.